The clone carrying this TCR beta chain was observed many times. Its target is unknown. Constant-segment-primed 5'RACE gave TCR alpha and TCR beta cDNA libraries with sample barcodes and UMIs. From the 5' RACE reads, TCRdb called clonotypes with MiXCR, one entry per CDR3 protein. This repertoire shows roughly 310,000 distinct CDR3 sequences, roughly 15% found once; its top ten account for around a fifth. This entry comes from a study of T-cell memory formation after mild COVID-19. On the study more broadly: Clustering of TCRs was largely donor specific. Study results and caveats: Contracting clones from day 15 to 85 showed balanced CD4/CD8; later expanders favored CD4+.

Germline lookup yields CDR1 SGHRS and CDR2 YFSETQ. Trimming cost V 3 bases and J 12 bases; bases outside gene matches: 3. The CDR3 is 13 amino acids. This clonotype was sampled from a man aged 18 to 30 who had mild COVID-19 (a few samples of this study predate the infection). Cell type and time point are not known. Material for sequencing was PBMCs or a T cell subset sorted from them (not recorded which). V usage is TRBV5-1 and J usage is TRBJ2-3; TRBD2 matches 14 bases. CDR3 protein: CASSYGLAGGQYF. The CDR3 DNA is TGCGCCAGCAGCTATGGACTAGCGGGGGGCCAGTATTTT.